Listed here are 26 T cell receptor beta chains from one sample, sequenced in a study of shared clonotypes between healthy human individuals. Sequencing was performed with immunoSEQ multiplex PCR; in TCRdb, only in-frame clones are kept and a portion is missing. The sample contains hundreds of thousands of clones, more than 70% of which appear only once. Sample: memory CD4+ T cells sorted from blood. Subset meaning: CD45RA-negative fraction. All receptors derive from a woman aged 25-40 years in good health.

The chain joins TRBV11-3 to TRBJ1-5; D remains ambiguous. CDR1 is SGHNT, CDR2 YENEEA, per germline. This CDR3 is 15 amino acids long. V lost 2 bases, J lost 0 bases, and 8 bases lay in between. CDR3 residues: CASSLSVYSNQPQHF. The CDR3, as DNA: TGTGCCAGCAGCTTATCGGTGTATAGCAATCAGCCCCAGCATTTT.

The rearrangement links TRBV10-3 to TRBJ2-3, with TRBD2 matching 10 bases. Trimming took 4 bases from V and 1 from J; bases not matched to a gene: 11. Germline loops: CDR1 ENHRY, CDR2 SYGVKD. The CDR3 length is 18 residues. The CDR3 DNA reads as TGTGCCATCAGTGCAAACCCCGGGACTAGCGAGCGCACAGATACGCAGTATTTT. As protein: CAISANPGTSERTDTQYF.

V is TRBV7-9 and J is TRBJ2-1, with a tentative D call TRBD1 (6 bases). Per the germline V gene, CDR1 is SEHNR and CDR2 is FQNEAQ (reference sequence). CDR3 size: 11 residues. With 5 bases removed from V and 11 bases from J, the gap between germline ends came to 10 bases. CDR3 region: CASSTGPKQFF. CDR3 sequence (DNA): TGTGCCAGCAGCACAGGGCCTAAGCAGTTCTTC.

This clone has just one count. The CDR3 reads CASSPPGQGYQPQHF. The CDR3, as DNA: TGTGCCAGCTCACCACCGGGACAGGGTTATCAGCCCCAGCATTTT. The chain joins TRBV18 to TRBJ1-5; 9 bases match TRBD1. After removal of 0 bases from V and 5 bases from J, the junction contained 2 bases not matched to a gene. From germline, CDR1 is KGHSH and CDR2 LQKENI. The CDR3 totals 15 residues. Complete variable domain (other parts from reference TRBV18 and TRBJ1-5): NAGVMQNPRHLVRRRGQEARLRCSPMKGHSHVYWYRQLPEEGLKFMVYLQKENIIDESGMPKERFSAEFPKEGPSILRIQQVVRGDSAAYFCASSPPGQGYQPQHFGDGTRLSIL.

This clone appeared once. V gene TRBV15 combines with J gene TRBJ1-3; D perhaps matches TRBD1 (6 bases). CDR3 length equals 16 residues. CDR1 LNHNV and CDR2 YYDKDF come from the germline V gene (reference sequence). V was pared by 0 bases and J by 0 bases, with 9 bases between. CDR3 region: CATSRDTGPSGNTIYF. The CDR3 DNA reads TGTGCCACCAGCAGAGATACAGGGCCCTCTGGAAACACCATATATTTT.

J is TRBJ2-7 and V is TRBV9; D is perhaps TRBD2 (5 bases). Trimming left V 4 bases short and J 1 base short, with 12 bases between. The CDR3 loop spans 14 amino acids. Germline assignment: CDR1 SGDLS and CDR2 YYNGEE. The CDR3 DNA is TGTGCCAGCAGCATGACGGGGAATTCCTACGAGCAGTACTTC. Amino acid sequence: CASSMTGNSYEQYF.

This clone showed up just a few times. The rearrangement links TRBV2 to TRBJ1-2, with D maybe TRBD1 (6 bases). CDR3 length: 13 amino acids. Germline CDR1 reads SNHLY; CDR2 reads FYNNEI. V dropped 6 bases and J dropped 8 bases, with 16 bases sitting between them. The CDR3 protein is CASRNREEGGYTF. CDR3 coding DNA: TGTGCCAGCAGAAACAGGGAGGAGGGCGGCTACACCTTC.

This chain uses TRBV6-5 with TRBJ1-1; no firm D call. The CDR3 spans 14 residues. V gave up 2 bases and J gave up 1 base, with 8 bases separating them. The germline V gene has CDR1 MNHEY and CDR2 SVGAGI. CDR3 amino acids: CASSYVGANTEAFF. The CDR3 DNA reads as TGTGCCAGCAGTTACGTCGGTGCGAACACTGAAGCTTTCTTT.

V gene TRBV7-9 combines with J gene TRBJ2-2; the D is unclear. Deletions cut 3 bases from V and 7 bases from J, with 9 bases between. The CDR3 spans 13 residues. Germline V lookup: CDR1 SEHNR, CDR2 FQNEAQ (reference sequence). This CDR3 is CASSFELNGELFF. The CDR3 DNA reads TGTGCCAGCAGCTTCGAGTTGAACGGGGAGCTGTTTTTT.

This clone was counted once. The CDR3 nucleotides read TGTGCCAGCAGTGAATCCACCCGAGGGCTCACCGGGGAGCTGTTTTTT. Residues: CASSESTRGLTGELFF. The chain links TRBV25-1 to TRBJ2-2; TRBD2 is a possible D gene (5 bases). Germline-derived CDR1 and CDR2 are MGHDK and SYGVNS. The CDR3 covers 16 residues. V was trimmed by 1 base and J by 4 bases, leaving 13 bases between them.

This rearrangement joins TRBV18 to TRBJ2-7; D unresolved. This CDR3 region has 14 residues. V dropped 1 base and J dropped 0 bases, with 7 bases sitting between them. In germline, CDR1 is KGHSH, CDR2 LQKENI. This chain's CDR3 is CASSPRGISYEQYF. DNA for the CDR3: TGTGCCAGCTCACCACGGGGAATCTCCTACGAGCAGTACTTC.

J is TRBJ1-4 and V is TRBV5-1; 9 nucleotides line up with TRBD1. Germline CDR1 is SGHRS and CDR2 is YFSETQ. The CDR3 has 15 residues. Losses at the gene ends were 0 bases for V and 8 bases for J; bases not matched to a gene: 5. The DNA of the CDR3 is TGCGCCAGCAGCTTGGGGGACAGGGATCAAGAAAAACTGTTTTTT. Translating it yields CASSLGDRDQEKLFF.

V gene TRBV30 combines with J gene TRBJ1-3, with D hard to call. CDR1 is GTSNPN, CDR2 SVGIG, per germline (reference sequence). CDR3 length equals 12 residues. V was shortened by 3 bases and J by 8 bases, with 11 bases between the two germline ends. The CDR3 region is CAWRQGVDTIYF. For the CDR3, the DNA is TGTGCCTGGAGGCAAGGTGTGGACACCATATATTTT.

This clone was counted between two and nine times. Other DNA sequences within the sample encode an identical CDR3. The chain has TRBV30 and TRBJ1-5; a weak D match, TRBD1 (5 bases). The ends were cut back, 0 bases at V and 2 bases at J, with 5 bases in the middle. The CDR3 has 13 residues. Germline lookup yields CDR1 GTSNPN and CDR2 SVGIG (reference sequence). The CDR3 loop reads CAWSVQGNQPQHF. The CDR3 DNA is TGTGCCTGGAGTGTACAGGGCAATCAGCCCCAGCATTTT.

This clone was picked up many times. The chain carries TRBV28 and TRBJ1-2; possibly TRBD1 for D (5 bases). The CDR3 covers 15 residues. Germline V gene data show CDR1 as MDHEN and CDR2 as SYDVKM. The germline V and J ends were trimmed by 2 bases and 5 bases, with 15 bases remaining between them. CDR3: CASSLGGFGAYGYTF. Here the CDR3 DNA reads TGTGCCAGCAGTTTAGGAGGTTTCGGGGCGTATGGCTACACCTTC.

CDR3 sequence reads: CASSSGTELSPLHF. The CDR3 region has the DNA TGCGCCAGCAGCTCCGGGACAGAACTTTCACCCCTCCACTTT. The rearrangement links TRBV5-1 to TRBJ1-6; TRBD1 aligns across 7 bases. Trimming took 3 bases from V and 9 from J; bases not matched to a gene: 6. This CDR3 region has 14 residues. Per the germline V gene, CDR1 is SGHRS and CDR2 is YFSETQ.

The rearrangement joins TRBV7-9 to TRBJ1-4; TRBD1 might be the D (6 bases). The V and J ends lost 4 bases and 3 bases respectively, with 12 bases between them. Looked up from germline, CDR1 is SEHNR and CDR2 is FQNEAQ (reference sequence). The CDR3 runs 15 residues. The CDR3 reads CASSSGGTANEKLFF. The CDR3 nucleotides read TGTGCCAGCAGCTCCGGGGGCACGGCTAATGAAAAACTGTTTTTT.

As to this clone: Other nucleotide sequences from this sample produce the same CDR3. This chain connects TRBV28 to TRBJ1-5, with D unclear. Deletions cut 6 bases from V and 1 base from J, with 7 bases between. Looked up from germline, CDR1 is MDHEN and CDR2 is SYDVKM. The CDR3 has 13 residues. CDR3 loop: CASRGASNQPQHF. The CDR3 coding sequence is TGTGCCAGCAGGGGAGCAAGCAATCAGCCCCAGCATTTT.

The chain has TRBV5-1 and TRBJ2-1; 8 nucleotides match TRBD2. The CDR3 loop spans 14 amino acids. Germline V lookup: CDR1 SGHRS, CDR2 YFSETQ. The junction had 7 bases not matched to a gene; V was cut back by 4 bases and J by 7 bases. CDR3 sequence: CASSPGLGPNEQFF. As DNA, the CDR3 is TGCGCCAGCAGCCCGGGACTAGGTCCAAATGAGCAGTTCTTC.

The gene calls are TRBV19 and TRBJ2-3; D gene ambiguous. V dropped 6 bases and J dropped 0 bases, with 7 bases sitting between them. This CDR3 comprises 13 residues. CDR1 and CDR2 (germline): LNHDA, SQIVND (reference sequence). For the CDR3, the DNA is TGTGCCAGTAGGGACGCTAGCACAGATACGCAGTATTTT. Its translation: CASRDASTDTQYF.

This sequence joins TRBV7-6 and TRBJ2-7; no definite D call. Trimming pared 0 bases from V and 0 bases from J, leaving 6 bases between. Germline loops: CDR1 SGHVS, CDR2 FNYEAQ. CDR3 length: 14 residues. CDR3 coding DNA: TGTGCCAGCAGCTTAGCTTCTTTCTCCTACGAGCAGTACTTC. Translated, it gives CASSLASFSYEQYF.

The gene calls are TRBV10-3 and TRBJ2-3; D is ambiguous. V shed 7 bases and J shed 4 bases, with 15 bases lying between them. Germline CDR1 and CDR2: ENHRY and SYGVKD. The CDR3 runs 14 residues. This CDR3 reads CAIKGVLEPDTQYF. The CDR3 DNA sequence: TGTGCCATCAAGGGCGTTTTAGAGCCAGATACGCAGTATTTT.

This clone was found a few times. The chain has TRBV29-1 and TRBJ1-1; 7 nucleotides match TRBD1. This CDR3 contains 14 residues. CDR1 and CDR2 (germline): SQVTM, ANQGSEA. The trim removed 7 bases at V and 5 bases at J, leaving 13 bases unmatched. CDR3 protein: CSARRTGEGTEAFF. The CDR3 DNA is TGCAGCGCACGCCGGACAGGAGAAGGGACTGAAGCTTTCTTT. Complete variable domain (other parts from reference TRBV29-1 and TRBJ1-1): SAVISQKPSRDICQRGTSLTIQCQVDSQVTMMFWYRQQPGQSLTLIATANQGSEATYESGFVIDKFPISRPNLTFSTLTVSNMSPEDSSIYLCSARRTGEGTEAFFGQGTRLTVV.

This clone showed up many times. The CDR3 protein is CASERGRGYNEQFF. For the CDR3, the DNA is TGTGCCAGCGAGAGGGGGAGAGGGTACAATGAGCAGTTCTTC. The chain has TRBV5-6 and TRBJ2-1; a possible D gene is TRBD1 (6 bases). Germline CDR1 and CDR2: SGHDT and YYEEEE. Trimming took off 7 bases at V and 4 bases at J, with 15 bases between the two ends. The CDR3 is 14 residues long.

The chain couples TRBV6-6 to TRBJ2-7; D is unresolved. The CDR3 has 12 residues. The germline CDR1 and CDR2 sequences are MNHNY and SVGAGI (reference sequence). Trimming stripped 4 bases from V and 3 bases from J, with 7 bases between. CDR3 in DNA: TGTGCCAGCAGTTCATACTACTACGAGCAGTACTTC. The encoded protein is CASSSYYYEQYF.

This clone was detected a few times. The rearrangement uses TRBV6-6 and TRBJ1-2, with 7 bases identical to TRBD1. J lost 8 bases, V lost 6 bases, and 12 bases had no gene match. Germline CDR1 and CDR2: MNHNY and SVGAGI (reference sequence). This CDR3 is 14 amino acids long. CDR3 sequence reads: CASRASEGALGYTF. DNA for the CDR3: TGTGCCAGCAGGGCCTCTGAGGGGGCGCTAGGCTACACCTTC.